The clone carrying this T cell receptor beta chain was seen a few times. Its target is not known. The sample originates from a study of T cells after yellow fever vaccination. Overall study context: With SMART-Seq v4 Ultra Low Input, the fractions containing low cell numbers were prepared.

Study-level findings and limits: Researchers noted that a small share of clonotypes showed up in both CD4 and CD8 compartments. Most clones from primary vaccination resurfaced after the booster (around 97% CD4, about 91% CD8).

The V and J ends lost 1 base and 4 bases respectively, with 7 bases between them. This CDR3 region has 13 residues. Per the germline V gene, CDR1 is SGHVS and CDR2 is FNYEAQ. A process of 5'RACE template switching, which added a universal primer site and UMIs, was used to make TCR cDNA. TCRdb itself ran the 5' RACE reads through MiXCR, one entry per CDR3 protein. The sample shows a few hundred thousand distinct CDR3 sequences, approximately 4% of them seen only once. Specimen: PBMCs, collected 5 days after the yellow fever booster vaccination. V usage is TRBV7-6 and J usage is TRBJ1-1; no reliable D call. The receptor's source is a man aged 18 to 30 who received the YFV17D yellow fever vaccine. CDR3 amino acids: CASSLDPTTEAFF. In DNA, the CDR3 is TGTGCCAGCAGCTTAGATCCTACCACTGAAGCTTTCTTT.